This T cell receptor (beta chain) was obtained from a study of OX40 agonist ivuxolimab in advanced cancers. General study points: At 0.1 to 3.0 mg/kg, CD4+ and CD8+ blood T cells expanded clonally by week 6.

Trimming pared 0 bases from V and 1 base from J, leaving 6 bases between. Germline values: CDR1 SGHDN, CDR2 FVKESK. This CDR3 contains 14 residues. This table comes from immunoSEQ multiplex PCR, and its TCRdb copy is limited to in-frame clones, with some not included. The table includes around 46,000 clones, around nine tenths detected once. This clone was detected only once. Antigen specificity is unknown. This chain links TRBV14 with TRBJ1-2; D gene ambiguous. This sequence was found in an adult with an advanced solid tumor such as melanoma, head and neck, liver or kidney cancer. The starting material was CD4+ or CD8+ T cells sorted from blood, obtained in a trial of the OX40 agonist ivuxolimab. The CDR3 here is CASSQDSYNYGYTF. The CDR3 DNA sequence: TGTGCCAGCAGCCAAGATTCCTATAACTATGGCTACACCTTC.